A selection of T cell receptor beta chains follows, all from one sample in a study of T cells in Graves' hyperthyroidism and ophthalmopathy. From the multiplex PCR reads, TCRdb called clonotypes with MiXCR, one entry per CDR3 protein. The profile shows over 45,000 distinct CDR3 sequences, about 49% of them singletons. Sequencing was done on a sample of blood. The receptors were sampled from a woman aged 25 to 39 with Graves' ophthalmopathy. Both conserved end residues are part of each CDR3. The D gene is left open where the match is weak. Clone size, where shown, is once, few, many, or a class for clones that have expanded.

clone size | J gene | V gene | D gene | CDR3 protein | CDR3 DNA
many | TRBJ2-7 | TRBV13 | TRBD2 | CASSLGGLAGQEQYF | TGTGCCAGCAGCTTAGGGGGACTAGCGGGGCAGGAGCAGTACTTC
medium-sized | TRBJ1-2 | TRBV7-6 | NA | CASSSPGNYGYTF | TGTGCCAGCAGCTCACCGGGAAACTATGGCTACACCTTC
many | TRBJ2-7 | TRBV12-3/TRBV12-4 | NA | CASSLEADDYEQCF | TGTGCCAGCAGTTTAGAAGCGGATGACTACGAGCAGTGCTTC
many | TRBJ1-1 | TRBV5-4 | NA | CASSLFGGTEAFF | TGTGCCAGCAGCTTGTTCGGAGGAACTGAAGCTTTCTTT
many | TRBJ2-3 | TRBV16 | TRBD2 | CASSQGRLAARGTDTQYF | TGTGCCAGCAGCCAAGGACGCCTAGCGGCCAGAGGCACAGATACGCAGTATTTT
NA | TRBJ2-1 | TRBV20-1 | NA | CSARDLGGSFNLELRPYNEQFF | TGCAGTGCTAGAGATCTCGGCGGAAGTTTTAATTTAGAGCTACGCCCCTACAATGAGCAGTTCTTC
many | TRBJ2-1 | TRBV15 | NA | CATSREAGVGNEQFF | TGTGCCACCAGCAGAGAGGCGGGCGTCGGCAATGAGCAGTTCTTC
NA | TRBJ2-5 | TRBV6-6 | TRBD1 | CASSVLPPGQGRETQYF | TGTGCCAGCAGTGTCCTACCGCCGGGACAGGGGAGGGAGACCCAGTACTTC
many | TRBJ1-6 | TRBV12-3/TRBV12-4 | TRBD1 | CASTRDRVNSPLHF | TGTGCCAGCACCAGAGACAGGGTTAATTCACCCCTCCACTTT
NA | TRBJ1-5 | TRBV10-3 | NA | CAISEGRGVQPQHF | TGTGCCATCTCAGAGGGTAGGGGCGTTCAGCCCCAGCATTTT
many | TRBJ1-2 | TRBV14 | NA | CASSQDWGVNYGYTF | TGTGCCAGCAGCCAAGATTGGGGAGTAAACTATGGCTACACCTTC
medium-sized | TRBJ2-1 | TRBV25-1 | NA | CASRSRGSAYNEQFF | TGTGCCAGCAGATCAAGGGGCAGTGCCTACAATGAGCAGTTCTTC
many | TRBJ1-2 | TRBV12-3/TRBV12-4 | TRBD1 | CASSKQGAREGYTF | TGTGCCAGCAGCAAACAGGGGGCGAGAGAGGGCTACACCTTC
NA | TRBJ2-7 | TRBV5-1 | TRBD2 | CASTAGARGEQYF | TGCGCCAGTACAGCGGGGGCGCGGGGCGAGCAGTACTTC
many | TRBJ2-4 | TRBV4-2 | NA | CASSQERKNIQYF | TGTGCCAGCAGCCAAGAACGGAAGAACATTCAGTACTTC
many | TRBJ2-7 | TRBV4-2 | TRBD2 | CASSQGAGDYEQYF | TGTGCCAGCAGCCAAGGAGCGGGAGACTACGAGCAGTACTTC
NA | TRBJ2-1 | TRBV2 | NA | CASGSGTTYNEQFF | TGTGCCAGCGGGAGCGGAACTACCTACAATGAGCAGTTCTTC
many | TRBJ1-5 | TRBV5-6 | TRBD1 | CASSFGRGQGEYSNQPQHF | TGTGCCAGCAGCTTTGGGAGGGGACAGGGGGAGTATAGCAATCAGCCCCAGCATTTT
NA | TRBJ2-1 | TRBV25-1 | NA | CASSEVVYNEQFF | TGTGCCAGCAGTGAAGTCGTCTACAATGAGCAGTTCTTC
many | TRBJ1-5 | TRBV6-5 | NA | CASSYSRGAGNQPQHF | TGTGCCAGCAGTTACTCGCGAGGGGCTGGCAATCAGCCCCAGCATTTT
NA | TRBJ2-6 | TRBV7-2 | NA | CASSPTTGANVLTF | TGTGCCAGCAGCCCAACGACTGGGGCCAACGTCCTGACTTTC
NA | TRBJ1-4 | TRBV5-8 | NA | CASSLARKLFF | TGTGCCAGCAGCTTGGCCCGTAAACTGTTTTTT
NA | TRBJ1-1 | TRBV15 | TRBD1 | CATSTDREAAEAFF | TGTGCCACCAGCACCGACAGGGAAGCCGCGGAAGCTTTCTTT
many | TRBJ1-2 | TRBV28 | NA | CASSSYTPSDYGYTF | TGTGCCAGCAGTTCTTACACCCCATCGGACTATGGCTACACCTTC